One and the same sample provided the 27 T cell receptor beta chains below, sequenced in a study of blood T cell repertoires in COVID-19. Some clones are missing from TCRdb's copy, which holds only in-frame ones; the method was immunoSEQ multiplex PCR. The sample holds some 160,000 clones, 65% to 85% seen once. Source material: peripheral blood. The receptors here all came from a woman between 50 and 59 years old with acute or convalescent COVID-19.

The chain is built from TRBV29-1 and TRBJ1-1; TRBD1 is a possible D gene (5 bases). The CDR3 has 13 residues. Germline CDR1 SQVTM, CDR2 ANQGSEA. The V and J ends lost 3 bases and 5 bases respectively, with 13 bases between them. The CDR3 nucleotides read TGCAGCGTTGACGCCGGTGCAGGGACTGAAGCTTTCTTT. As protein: CSVDAGAGTEAFF.

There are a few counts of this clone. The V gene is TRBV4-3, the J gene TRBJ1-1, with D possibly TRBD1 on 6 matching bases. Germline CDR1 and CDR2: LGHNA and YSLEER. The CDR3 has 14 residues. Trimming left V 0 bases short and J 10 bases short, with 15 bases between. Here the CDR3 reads CASSQDTGRGVAFF. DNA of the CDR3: TGCGCCAGCAGCCAAGATACAGGGAGGGGCGTAGCTTTCTTT.

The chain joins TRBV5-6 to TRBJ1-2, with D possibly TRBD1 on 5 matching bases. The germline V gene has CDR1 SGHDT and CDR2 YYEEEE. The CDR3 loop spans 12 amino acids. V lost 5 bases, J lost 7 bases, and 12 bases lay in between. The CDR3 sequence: CASRLQESGYTF. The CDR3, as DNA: TGTGCCAGCAGACTACAGGAAAGTGGCTACACCTTC. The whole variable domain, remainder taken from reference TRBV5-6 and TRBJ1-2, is DAGVTQSPTHLIKTRGQQVTLRCSPKSGHDTVSWYQQALGQGPQFIFQYYEEEERQRGNFPDRFSGHQFPNYSSELNVNALLLGDSALYLCASRLQESGYTFGSGTRLTVV.

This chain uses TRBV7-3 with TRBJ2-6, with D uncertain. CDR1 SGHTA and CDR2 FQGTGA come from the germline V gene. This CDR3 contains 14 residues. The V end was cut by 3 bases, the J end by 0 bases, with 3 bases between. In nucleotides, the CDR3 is TGTGCCAGCAGCTTCATCTCTGGGGCCAACGTCCTGACTTTC. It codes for CASSFISGANVLTF. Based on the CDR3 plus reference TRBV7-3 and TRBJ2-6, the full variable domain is GAGVSQTPSNKVTEKGKYVELRCDPISGHTALYWYRQSLGQGPEFLIYFQGTGAADDSGLPNDRFFAVRPEGSVSTLKIQRTERGDSAVYLCASSFISGANVLTFGAGSRLTVL.

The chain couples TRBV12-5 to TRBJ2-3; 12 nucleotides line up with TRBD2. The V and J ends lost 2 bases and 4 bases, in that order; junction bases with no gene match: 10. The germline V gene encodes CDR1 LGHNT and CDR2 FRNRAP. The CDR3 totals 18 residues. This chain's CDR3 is CASGLFLAGGPASDTQYF. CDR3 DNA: TGTGCTAGTGGTTTGTTCCTAGCGGGGGGGCCGGCATCAGATACGCAGTATTTT.

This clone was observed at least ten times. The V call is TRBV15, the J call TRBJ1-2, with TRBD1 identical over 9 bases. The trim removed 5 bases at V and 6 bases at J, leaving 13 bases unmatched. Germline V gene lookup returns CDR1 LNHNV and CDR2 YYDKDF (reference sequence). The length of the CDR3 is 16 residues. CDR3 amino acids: CATSAGTGWAWDGYTF. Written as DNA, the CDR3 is TGTGCCACCAGCGCTGGGACAGGGTGGGCGTGGGATGGCTACACCTTC.

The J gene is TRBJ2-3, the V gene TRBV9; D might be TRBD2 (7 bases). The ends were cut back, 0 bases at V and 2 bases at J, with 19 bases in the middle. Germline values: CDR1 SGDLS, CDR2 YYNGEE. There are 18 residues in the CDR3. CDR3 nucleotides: TGTGCCAGCAGCGTAGGTAGATGGGGGGGCCTCTTCACAGATACGCAGTATTTT. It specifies CASSVGRWGGLFTDTQYF.

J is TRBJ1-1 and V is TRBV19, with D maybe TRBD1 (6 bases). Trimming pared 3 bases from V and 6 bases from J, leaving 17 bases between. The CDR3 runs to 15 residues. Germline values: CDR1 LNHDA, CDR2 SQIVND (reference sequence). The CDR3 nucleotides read TGTGCCAGTAGTATGGGGGCCCGGGGAGGGGCTGAAGCTTTCTTT. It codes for CASSMGARGGAEAFF.

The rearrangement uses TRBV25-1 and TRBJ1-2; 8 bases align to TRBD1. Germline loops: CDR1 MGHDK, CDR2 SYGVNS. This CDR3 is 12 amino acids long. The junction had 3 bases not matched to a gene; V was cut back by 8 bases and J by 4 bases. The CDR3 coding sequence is TGTGCCAGCGACGGACAGGGCTATGGCTACACCTTC. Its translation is CASDGQGYGYTF.

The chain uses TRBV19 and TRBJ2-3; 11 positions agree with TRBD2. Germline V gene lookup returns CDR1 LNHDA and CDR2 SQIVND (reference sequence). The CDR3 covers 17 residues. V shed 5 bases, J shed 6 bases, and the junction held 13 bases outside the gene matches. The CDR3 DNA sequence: TGTGCCAGTAGTCTCGACCGGGATAGCGGGGGGGGTGATACGCAGTATTTT. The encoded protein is CASSLDRDSGGGDTQYF. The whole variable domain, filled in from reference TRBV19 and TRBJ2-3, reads DGGITQSPKYLFRKEGQNVTLSCEQNLNHDAMYWYRQDPGQGLRLIYYSQIVNDFQKGDIAEGYSVSREKKESFPLTVTSAQKNPTAFYLCASSLDRDSGGGDTQYFGPGTRLTVL.

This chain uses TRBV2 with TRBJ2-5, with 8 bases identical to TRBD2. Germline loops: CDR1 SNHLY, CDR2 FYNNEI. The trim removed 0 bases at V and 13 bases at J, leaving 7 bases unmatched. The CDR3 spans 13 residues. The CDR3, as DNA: TGTGCCAGCAGTGAAGCTAGCGGGGCGCACCCGTACTTC. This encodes CASSEASGAHPYF.

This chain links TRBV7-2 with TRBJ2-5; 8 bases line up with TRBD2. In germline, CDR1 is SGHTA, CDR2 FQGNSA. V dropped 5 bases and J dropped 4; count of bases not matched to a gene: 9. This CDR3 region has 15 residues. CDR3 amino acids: CASSPGGAGVETQYF. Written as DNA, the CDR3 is TGTGCCAGCAGCCCCGGGGGGGCGGGGGTAGAGACCCAGTACTTC.

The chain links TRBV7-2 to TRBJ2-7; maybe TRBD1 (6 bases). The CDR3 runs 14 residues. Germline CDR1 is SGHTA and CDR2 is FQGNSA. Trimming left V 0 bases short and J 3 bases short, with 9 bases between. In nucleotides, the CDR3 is TGTGCCAGCAGCTTAGCGGACAGAAACTACGAGCAGTACTTC. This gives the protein CASSLADRNYEQYF.

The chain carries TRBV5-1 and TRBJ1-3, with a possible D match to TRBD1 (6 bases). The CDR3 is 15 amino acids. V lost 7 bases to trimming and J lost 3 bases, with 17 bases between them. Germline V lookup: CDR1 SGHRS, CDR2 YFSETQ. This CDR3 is CASAWEGVVGNTIYF. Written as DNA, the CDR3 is TGCGCCAGCGCCTGGGAGGGGGTTGTTGGAAACACCATATATTTT.

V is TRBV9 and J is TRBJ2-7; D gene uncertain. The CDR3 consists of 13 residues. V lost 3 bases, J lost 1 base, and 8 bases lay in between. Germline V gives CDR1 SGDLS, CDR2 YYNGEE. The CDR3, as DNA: TGTGCCAGCAGCGCAGACACGTCCTACGAGCAGTACTTC. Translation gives CASSADTSYEQYF.

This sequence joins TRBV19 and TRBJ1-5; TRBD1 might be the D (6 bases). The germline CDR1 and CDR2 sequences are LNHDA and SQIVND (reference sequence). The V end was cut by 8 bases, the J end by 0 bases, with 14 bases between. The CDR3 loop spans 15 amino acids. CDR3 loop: CASDRGRGSNQPQHF. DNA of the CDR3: TGTGCCAGTGACAGAGGCAGGGGTAGCAATCAGCCCCAGCATTTT.

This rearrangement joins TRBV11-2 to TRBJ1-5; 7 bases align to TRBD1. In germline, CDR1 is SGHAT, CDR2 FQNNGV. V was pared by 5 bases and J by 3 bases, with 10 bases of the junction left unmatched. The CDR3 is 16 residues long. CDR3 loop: CASSKHSDRDNQPQHF. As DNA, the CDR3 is TGTGCCAGCAGCAAACACTCCGACAGGGACAATCAGCCCCAGCATTTT.

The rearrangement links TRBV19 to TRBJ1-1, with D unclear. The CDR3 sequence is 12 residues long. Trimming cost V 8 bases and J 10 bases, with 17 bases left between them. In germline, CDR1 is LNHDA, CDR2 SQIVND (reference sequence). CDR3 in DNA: TGTGCCAGTGAAAACCTCGGAGACGGAGCTTTCTTT. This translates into CASENLGDGAFF.

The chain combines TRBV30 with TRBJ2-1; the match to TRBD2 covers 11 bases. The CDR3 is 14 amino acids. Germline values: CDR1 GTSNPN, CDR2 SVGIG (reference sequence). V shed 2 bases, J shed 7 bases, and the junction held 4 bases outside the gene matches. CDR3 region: CAWSSSGGRNEQFF. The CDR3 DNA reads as TGTGCCTGGAGTTCTAGCGGGGGGCGAAATGAGCAGTTCTTC.

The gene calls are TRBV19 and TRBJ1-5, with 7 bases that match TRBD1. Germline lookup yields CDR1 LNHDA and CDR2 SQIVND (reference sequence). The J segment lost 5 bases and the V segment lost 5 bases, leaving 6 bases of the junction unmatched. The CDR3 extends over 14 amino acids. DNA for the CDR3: TGTGCCAGTAGTCCCGGGACAGAAGATCAGCCCCAGCATTTT. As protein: CASSPGTEDQPQHF.

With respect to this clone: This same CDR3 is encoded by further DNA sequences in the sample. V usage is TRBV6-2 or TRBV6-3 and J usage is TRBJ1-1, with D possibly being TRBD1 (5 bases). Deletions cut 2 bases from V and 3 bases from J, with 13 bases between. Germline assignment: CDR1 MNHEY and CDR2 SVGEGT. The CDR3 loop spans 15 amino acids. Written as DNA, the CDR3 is TGTGCCAGCAGTTACGGAACAGGATCGGACACTGAAGCTTTCTTT. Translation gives CASSYGTGSDTEAFF.

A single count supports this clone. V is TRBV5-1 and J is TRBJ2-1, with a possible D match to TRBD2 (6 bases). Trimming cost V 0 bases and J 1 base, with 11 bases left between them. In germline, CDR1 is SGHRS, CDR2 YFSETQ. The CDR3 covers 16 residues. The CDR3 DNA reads TGCGCCAGCAGCTTGGAAACCGGGGGTTCCTACAATGAGCAGTTCTTC. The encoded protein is CASSLETGGSYNEQFF. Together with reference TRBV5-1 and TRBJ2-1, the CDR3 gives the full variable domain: KAGVTQTPRYLIKTRGQQVTLSCSPISGHRSVSWYQQTPGQGLQFLFEYFSETQRNKGNFPGRFSGRQFSNSRSEMNVSTLELGDSALYLCASSLETGGSYNEQFFGPGTRLTVL.

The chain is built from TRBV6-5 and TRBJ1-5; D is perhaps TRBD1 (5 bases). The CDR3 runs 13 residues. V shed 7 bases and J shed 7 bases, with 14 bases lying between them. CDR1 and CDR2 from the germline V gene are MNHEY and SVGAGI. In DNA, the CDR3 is TGTGCCAGCAATTCAGGGTACGGCCAGCCCCAGCATTTT. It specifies CASNSGYGQPQHF.

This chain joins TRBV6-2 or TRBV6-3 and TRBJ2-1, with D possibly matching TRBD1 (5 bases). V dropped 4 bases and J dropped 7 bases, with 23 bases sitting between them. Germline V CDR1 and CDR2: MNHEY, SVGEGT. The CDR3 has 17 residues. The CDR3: CASSSETVFYEVNEQFF. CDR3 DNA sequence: TGTGCCAGCAGTTCGGAGACAGTATTCTACGAGGTAAATGAGCAGTTCTTC.

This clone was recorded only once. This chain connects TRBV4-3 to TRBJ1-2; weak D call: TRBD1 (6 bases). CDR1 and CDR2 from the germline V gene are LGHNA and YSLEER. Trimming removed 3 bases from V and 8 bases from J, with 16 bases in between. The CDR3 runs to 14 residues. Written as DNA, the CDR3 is TGCGCCAGCAGCCAGGAAGCCAGGGGAAGGGGCTACACCTTC. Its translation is CASSQEARGRGYTF.

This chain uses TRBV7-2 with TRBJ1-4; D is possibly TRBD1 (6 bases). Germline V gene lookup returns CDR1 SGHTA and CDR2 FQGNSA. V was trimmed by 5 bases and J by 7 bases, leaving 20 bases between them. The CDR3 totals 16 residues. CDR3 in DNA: TGTGCCAGCAGCCACGGACAGCGGGGGGGTACTGAAAAACTGTTTTTT. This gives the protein CASSHGQRGGTEKLFF.

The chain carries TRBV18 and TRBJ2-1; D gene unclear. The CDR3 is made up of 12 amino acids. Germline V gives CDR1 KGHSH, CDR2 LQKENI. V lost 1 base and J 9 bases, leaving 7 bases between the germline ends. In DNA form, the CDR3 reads TGTGCCAGCTCACCACGCCGAGGTGAGCAGTTCTTC. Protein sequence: CASSPRRGEQFF.